This T cell receptor beta chain was identified in a study of graft-versus-host responses after intestinal transplantation. The method was immunoSEQ multiplex PCR; TCRdb's version includes in-frame clones alone and lacks a portion of them. The sample contains 60,000 to 75,000 clones, about 89% of which appear only once. CDR3 length: 16 amino acids. Germline V gives CDR1 SGHAT, CDR2 FQDESV (reference sequence). V lost 0 bases and J lost 0, with 6 bases in between. Lamina propria and intraepithelial lymphocytes were released by processing graft tissue. The chain has TRBV11-1 and TRBJ2-6; D is unclear. Sequencing used ileum tissue, obtained roughly 54 weeks after transplant. This sequence was found in a human patient who received an intestinal transplant, so some T cells may come from the graft donor. Here the CDR3 DNA reads TGTGCCAGCAGCTTAGCGTTCACCTCTGGGGCCAACGTCCTGACTTTC. Protein product: CASSLAFTSGANVLTF.